One and the same sample provided the 16 T cell receptor beta chains below, sequenced in a study of blood T cell repertoires in COVID-19. The data were produced by immunoSEQ multiplex PCR, yet TCRdb's version contains in-frame clones alone and is incomplete. The sample contains around 68,000 clones, around four fifths of which appear only once. The sequencing input was peripheral blood. The receptor set was obtained from a woman in her fifties or sixties with acute or convalescent COVID-19.

This clone appeared a few times. The chain joins TRBV13 to TRBJ2-1; 10 nucleotides match TRBD2. CDR1 and CDR2 (germline): PRHDT, FYEKMQ (reference sequence). This CDR3 has 13 amino acids. Trimming took 8 bases from V and 5 from J; bases not matched to a gene: 3. The CDR3 region is CASQRGGHNEQFF. The CDR3 DNA reads as TGTGCCAGCCAGCGGGGGGGACACAATGAGCAGTTCTTC.

The chain couples TRBV27 to TRBJ1-1; the D is unclear. Trimming took off 3 bases at V and 4 bases at J, with 9 bases between the two ends. This CDR3 has 13 amino acids. Germline assignment: CDR1 MNHEY and CDR2 SMNVEV (reference sequence). CDR3 DNA sequence: TGTGCCAGCAGTTTTCGGGCGGGCACTGAAGCTTTCTTT. Amino acids: CASSFRAGTEAFF.

This clone was recorded once. The V gene is TRBV10-3, the J gene TRBJ1-5, with D unclear. The germline V and J ends were trimmed by 3 bases and 4 bases, with 13 bases remaining between them. This CDR3 contains 15 residues. Per the germline V gene, CDR1 is ENHRY and CDR2 is SYGVKD. CDR3 loop: CAISENLGLNQPQHF. CDR3 bases: TGTGCCATCAGTGAAAATTTGGGCCTGAATCAGCCCCAGCATTTT.

The chain carries TRBV6-5 and TRBJ1-3; D is possibly TRBD1 (6 bases). V was clipped by 6 bases and J by 3 bases, with 15 bases between them. Germline V gene sequence: CDR1 MNHEY, CDR2 SVGAGI. The CDR3 consists of 15 residues. The chain's CDR3 is CASRSQQGIGNTIYF. The CDR3 DNA follows: TGTGCCAGCAGGAGCCAACAGGGTATTGGAAACACCATATATTTT.

This chain joins TRBV15 and TRBJ1-5; D is possibly TRBD1 (6 bases). The length of the CDR3 is 15 residues. The germline V gene encodes CDR1 LNHNV and CDR2 YYDKDF (reference sequence). Trimming left V 4 bases short and J 2 bases short, with 12 bases between. The CDR3 loop is CATSTTGYGNQPQHF. CDR3 nucleotide sequence: TGTGCCACCAGCACCACAGGGTACGGCAATCAGCCCCAGCATTTT.

This sequence joins TRBV5-4 and TRBJ2-5, with D possibly matching TRBD1 (6 bases). V dropped 2 bases and J dropped 5 bases, with 10 bases sitting between them. The CDR3 consists of 13 residues. CDR1 and CDR2 from the germline V gene are SGHNT and YYREEE (reference sequence). The CDR3 DNA sequence: TGTGCCAGCAGCTTACAGGGTCAGGAGACCCAGTACTTC. Amino acids: CASSLQGQETQYF.

The chain links TRBV5-1 to TRBJ2-2; tentative D call: TRBD1 (6 bases). Looked up from germline, CDR1 is SGHRS and CDR2 is YFSETQ. The CDR3 is 15 residues long. V shed 0 bases and J shed 7 bases, with 13 bases lying between them. This CDR3 reads CASSLEQGPHGELFF. In nucleotides, the CDR3 is TGCGCCAGCAGCTTGGAACAGGGCCCCCACGGGGAGCTGTTTTTT.

The rearrangement joins TRBV6-1 to TRBJ2-3; 10 nucleotides match TRBD1. V gave up 0 bases and J gave up 4 bases; unmatched junction bases: 4. The germline CDR1 and CDR2 sequences are MNHNS and SASEGT. The CDR3 is 16 residues long. DNA for the CDR3: TGTGCCAGCAGTGAAGCGGACAGGGGGTTTTCAGATACGCAGTATTTT. Its protein product is CASSEADRGFSDTQYF.

The chain links TRBV7-8 to TRBJ1-3; D might be TRBD1 (5 bases). CDR3 size: 15 residues. Germline V gene lookup returns CDR1 SGHVS and CDR2 FQNEAQ. V dropped 2 bases and J dropped 4 bases, with 12 bases sitting between them. CDR3 residues: CASSLLQGSGNTIYF. CDR3 coding DNA: TGTGCCAGCAGCTTACTCCAGGGTTCGGGAAACACCATATATTTT. The full variable domain, with the rest looked up from reference TRBV7-8 and TRBJ1-3, is GAGVSQSPRYKVAKRGQDVALRCDPISGHVSLFWYQQALGQGPEFLTYFQNEAQLDKSGLPSDRFFAERPEGSVSTLKIQRTQQEDSAVYLCASSLLQGSGNTIYFGEGSWLTVV.

This chain links TRBV7-8 with TRBJ1-1; tentative D call: TRBD1 (5 bases). Germline V gene data show CDR1 as SGHVS and CDR2 as FQNEAQ. The CDR3 has 15 residues. The germline V and J ends were trimmed by 3 bases and 1 base, with 12 bases remaining between them. The CDR3 DNA reads as TGTGCCAGCAGCTTGTTGGGGCGGGGGAACACTGAAGCTTTCTTT. Protein: CASSLLGRGNTEAFF.

The gene calls are TRBV4-1 and TRBJ1-6; maybe TRBD1 (5 bases). The CDR3 consists of 16 residues. Trimming cost V 2 bases and J 10 bases, with 18 bases left between them. The germline V gene has CDR1 MGHRA and CDR2 YSYEKL. CDR3 in DNA: TGCGCCAGCAGCCAAACCGTGACAGCCCGAGCGTCACCCCTCCACTTT. Protein sequence: CASSQTVTARASPLHF.

This rearrangement joins TRBV29-1 to TRBJ1-2; a possible D gene is TRBD1 (5 bases). Germline V gene data show CDR1 as SQVTM and CDR2 as ANQGSEA. CDR3 size: 13 residues. V gave up 5 bases and J gave up 8 bases, with 18 bases separating them. In DNA form, the CDR3 reads TGCAGCGTTTTGTTCACAGGACCGCAAGGCTACACCTTC. Translation: CSVLFTGPQGYTF. The variable domain in full, completed from reference TRBV29-1 and TRBJ1-2, reads SAVISQKPSRDICQRGTSLTIQCQVDSQVTMMFWYRQQPGQSLTLIATANQGSEATYESGFVIDKFPISRPNLTFSTLTVSNMSPEDSSIYLCSVLFTGPQGYTFGSGTRLTVV.

This clone was seen just once. V gene TRBV15 combines with J gene TRBJ1-1; D is possibly TRBD1 (6 bases). The CDR3 runs to 15 residues. Germline V gene lookup returns CDR1 LNHNV and CDR2 YYDKDF (reference sequence). V was shortened by 5 bases and J by 5 bases, with 18 bases between the two germline ends. As DNA, the CDR3 is TGTGCCACCAGCCCGGGGGAGGGGGATCGGACTGAAGCTTTCTTT. Its translation is CATSPGEGDRTEAFF. The full variable domain, its missing parts supplied by reference TRBV15 and TRBJ1-1, is DAMVIQNPRYQVTQFGKPVTLSCSQTLNHNVMYWYQQKSSQAPKLLFHYYDKDFNNEADTPDNFQSRRPNTSFCFLDIRSPGLGDTAMYLCATSPGEGDRTEAFFGQGTRLTVV.

The chain joins TRBV6-1 to TRBJ2-1; 11 nucleotides match TRBD2. The germline CDR1 and CDR2 sequences are MNHNS and SASEGT. The CDR3 covers 16 residues. V shed 4 bases, J shed 2 bases, and the junction held 4 bases outside the gene matches. This chain's CDR3 is CASSAPTSGAYNEQFF. In nucleotides, the CDR3 is TGTGCCAGCAGTGCACCGACTAGCGGGGCCTACAATGAGCAGTTCTTC.

CDR3 residues: CAWVGTGSNYGYTF. For the CDR3, the DNA is TGTGCCTGGGTAGGGACAGGGTCTAACTATGGCTACACCTTC. This chain links TRBV30 with TRBJ1-2; 9 bases match TRBD1. The CDR3 runs 14 residues. V lost 5 bases, J lost 0 bases, and 4 bases stayed unmatched. The V gene's germline CDR1 is GTSNPN and CDR2 SVGIG (reference sequence).

This clone has just one count. V usage is TRBV28 and J usage is TRBJ1-3; TRBD1 agrees at 7 bases. The CDR3 totals 15 residues. In germline, CDR1 is MDHEN, CDR2 SYDVKM. J was trimmed by 2 bases and V by 2 bases; bases with no gene match: 3. CDR3 sequence: CASSLLQGTGNTIYF. The CDR3 region has the DNA TGTGCCAGCAGTTTACTACAGGGGACTGGAAACACCATATATTTT.